The clone carrying this TCR beta chain came up a few times. The antigen is undetermined. The data are from a study of response to subunit inactivated influenza vaccine. Study-wide findings and caveats: There was a suggestion from the authors that each seasonal influenza vaccination recruits few new T cells.

TCRdb processed the RT-PCR reads anew with MiXCR; each CDR3 protein has one entry. The sample has hundreds of thousands of distinct CDR3 sequences, around 15% seen once; the top ten hold approximately 7.6%. The source was PBMCs from blood, collected around 14 days before vaccination. This receptor was taken from a man between 50 and 59 years old who received an inactivated influenza vaccine.

The CDR3 region has the DNA TGTGCCAGCAGTTTGGTCAATTCTGAAGCTTTCTTT. Translating it yields CASSLVNSEAFF. The J gene is TRBJ1-1, the V gene TRBV12-3 or TRBV12-4, with D unclear. V shed 3 bases and J shed 6 bases, with 8 bases lying between them. CDR3 length: 12 residues.